Following are 9 T cell receptor beta chains from one sample sequenced in a study of OX40 agonist ivuxolimab in advanced cancers. TCRdb keeps only in-frame clones here, not all; method: immunoSEQ multiplex PCR. Of about 64,000 clones listed, approximately 90% are singletons. Specimen: CD4+ or CD8+ T cells sorted from blood, collected in a trial of the OX40 agonist ivuxolimab. The receptor set was obtained from an adult with an advanced solid tumor such as melanoma, head and neck, liver or kidney cancer.

This chain uses TRBV29-1 with TRBJ2-6; D might be TRBD2 (5 bases). Germline assignment: CDR1 SQVTM and CDR2 ANQGSEA. Trimming took off 0 bases at V and 4 bases at J, with 16 bases between the two ends. This CDR3 is built from 17 residues. CDR3 coding DNA: TGCAGCGTTGAAGAGGAGGCAACCTCTGGCGGGGCCAACGTCCTGACTTTC. The encoded protein is CSVEEEATSGGANVLTF. The full variable domain, rest sourced from reference TRBV29-1 and TRBJ2-6, is SAVISQKPSRDICQRGTSLTIQCQVDSQVTMMFWYRQQPGQSLTLIATANQGSEATYESGFVIDKFPISRPNLTFSTLTVSNMSPEDSSIYLCSVEEEATSGGANVLTFGAGSRLTVL.

The chain is built from TRBV4-1 and TRBJ1-1; no clear D gene. Between the trimmed V and J ends, which lost 3 bases and 3 bases, there was a span of 8 bases. Germline CDR1 reads MGHRA; CDR2 reads YSYEKL. The CDR3 is 13 amino acids. The CDR3 nucleotides are TGCGCCAGCAGCCAGGAACGGGACACTGAAGCTTTCTTT. The encoded protein is CASSQERDTEAFF.

V and J are TRBV10-3 and TRBJ2-7; D remains ambiguous. V dropped 3 bases and J dropped 1 base, with 7 bases sitting between them. The CDR3 spans 13 residues. Germline V CDR1 and CDR2: ENHRY, SYGVKD. Here the CDR3 reads CAISDSTSYEQYF. The CDR3 DNA follows: TGTGCCATCAGTGACTCGACTTCCTACGAGCAGTACTTC.

The chain combines TRBV30 with TRBJ1-2; no clear D gene. The CDR3 consists of 12 residues. V was clipped by 1 base and J by 8 bases, with 11 bases between them. Germline V lookup: CDR1 GTSNPN, CDR2 SVGIG (reference sequence). This CDR3 reads CAWSASVGGYTF. CDR3 DNA sequence: TGTGCCTGGAGTGCCTCGGTAGGGGGCTACACCTTC.

The chain recombines TRBV5-4 with TRBJ2-7, with 10 bases matching TRBD1. V lost 3 bases to trimming and J lost 5 bases; unmatched junction nucleotides: 2. CDR1 is SGHNT, CDR2 YYREEE, per germline (reference sequence). The CDR3 extends over 13 amino acids. CDR3 DNA sequence: TGTGCCAGCAGCTCTGGACAGGGGGACGAGCAGTACTTC. Translated: CASSSGQGDEQYF. Full variable domain (outside the CDR3, taken from reference TRBV5-4 and TRBJ2-7): ETGVTQSPTHLIKTRGQQVTLRCSSQSGHNTVSWYQQALGQGPQFIFQYYREEENGRGNFPPRFSGLQFPNYSSELNVNALELDDSALYLCASSSGQGDEQYFGPGTRLTVT.

The chain couples TRBV27 to TRBJ1-2; weak D call: TRBD1 (5 bases). The CDR3 is made up of 13 amino acids. Deletions cut 6 bases from V and 5 bases from J, with 13 bases between. From germline, CDR1 is MNHEY and CDR2 SMNVEV (reference sequence). In nucleotides, the CDR3 is TGTGCCAGCAGCCCTTGGGGGGAGTATGGCTACACCTTC. Protein product: CASSPWGEYGYTF.

The V call is TRBV5-1, the J call TRBJ2-5; D uncertain. The closer fit of TRBJ2-7 to the DNA end suggests the J call may be wrong. Germline loops: CDR1 SGHRS, CDR2 YFSETQ. The CDR3 consists of 11 residues. The CDR3 is CASSLAYEQYF. The CDR3 nucleotides are TGCGCCAGCAGCTTGGCCTACGAGCAGTACTTC.

The CDR3 spells CASSPRLASHYEQYF. In nucleotides, the CDR3 is TGCGCCAGCAGCCCTAGACTAGCGTCACACTACGAGCAGTACTTC. This chain joins TRBV4-3 and TRBJ2-7; 8 positions agree with TRBD2. The length of the CDR3 is 15 residues. V lost 4 bases, J lost 3 bases, and 8 bases stayed unmatched. Germline-derived CDR1 and CDR2 are LGHNA and YSLEER.

The rearrangement links TRBV10-1 to TRBJ1-1; D is unclear. The CDR3 covers 15 residues. From germline, CDR1 is WNHNN and CDR2 SYGVQD (reference sequence). Trimming cost V 5 bases and J 5 bases, with 18 bases left between them. Here the CDR3 reads CASSPDQAGTTEAFF. CDR3 DNA sequence: TGCGCCAGCAGTCCCGATCAGGCGGGAACGACTGAAGCTTTCTTT.